This note documents a single TCR beta chain sequence. Its matching antigen is unknown. Profiling relied on immunoSEQ multiplex PCR, and the TCRdb table lists in-frame clones only, not all of them. The profile shows 90,000 to 150,000 clones, roughly nine tenths of them singletons. The entry originates in a study of OX40 agonist ivuxolimab in advanced cancers. Study-wide results and limits: CD8+ T cells showed, on average, more clonal expansion than CD4+ cells.

Sampling times: baseline, cycle 4 day 1, cycle 7 day 1. The CDR3 extends over 17 amino acids. The V gene end was trimmed by 5 bases and the J gene end by 3 bases; junction bases not matched to a gene: 6. Per the germline V gene, CDR1 is SGHTA and CDR2 is FQGNSA. The receptor's source is an adult with an advanced solid tumor such as melanoma, head and neck, liver or kidney cancer. The sequencing here drew on CD4+ or CD8+ T cells sorted from blood, taken in a trial of the OX40 agonist ivuxolimab. The chain has TRBV7-2 and TRBJ2-4, with TRBD2 matching 14 bases. The CDR3: CASSPTGLAGGKNIQYF. CDR3 DNA sequence: TGTGCCAGCAGCCCTACTGGACTAGCGGGGGGCAAAAACATTCAGTACTTC. The full variable domain, with the rest looked up from reference TRBV7-2 and TRBJ2-4, is GAGVSQSPSNKVTEKGKDVELRCDPISGHTALYWYRQSLGQGLEFLIYFQGNSAPDKSGLPSDRFSAERTGGSVSTLTIQRTQQEDSAVYLCASSPTGLAGGKNIQYFGAGTRLSVL.